The 25 T cell receptor beta chains reported below all come from one sample, sequenced in a study of blood T cell repertoires in COVID-19. Sequencing was performed with immunoSEQ multiplex PCR; in TCRdb, only in-frame clones are kept and a portion is missing. The table lists roughly 250,000 clones, 90% of them singletons. Specimen: peripheral blood. The receptors were sampled from a woman in her thirties or forties with acute or convalescent COVID-19.

V is TRBV25-1 and J is TRBJ1-4, with D unresolved. The germline V and J ends were trimmed by 7 bases and 0 bases, with 9 bases remaining between them. This CDR3 is built from 14 residues. Germline V gives CDR1 MGHDK, CDR2 SYGVNS. The chain's CDR3 is CASTDHTTNEKLFF. In nucleotides, the CDR3 is TGTGCCAGCACTGACCACACAACTAATGAAAAACTGTTTTTT.

This rearrangement joins TRBV19 to TRBJ1-1; D may be TRBD1 (5 bases). The CDR3 sequence is 15 residues long. The ends were cut back, 9 bases at V and 5 bases at J, with 22 bases in the middle. Germline loops: CDR1 LNHDA, CDR2 SQIVND (reference sequence). In DNA, the CDR3 is TGTGCCAGCACTTACAGGAGAAGGGAGGGGACTGAAGCTTTCTTT. It codes for CASTYRRREGTEAFF.

The CDR3 here is CASSMQGSSYNEQFF. Here the CDR3 DNA reads TGTGCCAGTAGTATGCAGGGCAGCTCCTACAATGAGCAGTTCTTC. This chain links TRBV19 with TRBJ2-1; TRBD1 might be the D (5 bases). Germline values: CDR1 LNHDA, CDR2 SQIVND (reference sequence). The V end lost 3 bases, the J end lost 0 bases, and 9 bases lay between the germline ends. The CDR3 consists of 15 residues.

The gene calls are TRBV27 and TRBJ1-3; possible D gene TRBD1, 6 bases. Trimming shortened V by 7 bases and J by 3 bases, and 16 bases separated the two germline ends. The CDR3 consists of 15 residues. Germline values: CDR1 MNHEY, CDR2 SMNVEV (reference sequence). CDR3 coding DNA: TGTGCCAGCAAAACCCTACAGGGTAATGGAAACACCATATATTTT. Residues: CASKTLQGNGNTIYF.

The V and J genes are TRBV27 and TRBJ2-1; weak D call: TRBD1 (6 bases). The ends were cut back, 2 bases at V and 0 bases at J, with 11 bases in the middle. The CDR3 runs 16 residues. CDR1 is MNHEY, CDR2 SMNVEV, per germline (reference sequence). The CDR3 DNA is TGTGCCAGCAGTTTACTAACAGGGAGCTCCTACAATGAGCAGTTCTTC. Its protein product is CASSLLTGSSYNEQFF.

V usage is TRBV27 and J usage is TRBJ1-1; 9 bases align to TRBD1. CDR1 is MNHEY, CDR2 SMNVEV, per germline (reference sequence). The length of the CDR3 is 14 residues. Trimming took 4 bases from V and 5 from J; bases not matched to a gene: 5. CDR3 sequence reads: CASSSHRGRTEAFF. As DNA, the CDR3 is TGTGCCAGCAGTTCGCACAGGGGGCGAACTGAAGCTTTCTTT.

V is TRBV9 and J is TRBJ1-2, with D uncertain. With 3 bases removed from V and 2 bases from J, the gap between germline ends came to 14 bases. The CDR3 extends over 15 amino acids. The germline CDR1 and CDR2 sequences are SGDLS and YYNGEE. CDR3 coding DNA: TGTGCCAGCAGCGCCCAGGAAGGTCGGAACTATGGCTACACCTTC. Amino acid sequence: CASSAQEGRNYGYTF.

The chain couples TRBV5-1 to TRBJ1-1; D is possibly TRBD1 (5 bases). This CDR3 is 15 amino acids long. Deletions cut 4 bases from V and 5 bases from J, with 18 bases between. Looked up from germline, CDR1 is SGHRS and CDR2 is YFSETQ. CDR3 bases: TGCGCCAGCAGCCCCGGACGGGGGGTAAGGACTGAAGCTTTCTTT. Protein sequence: CASSPGRGVRTEAFF.

J is TRBJ1-3 and V is TRBV30; 7 bases align to TRBD1. The V and J ends lost 0 bases and 3 bases, in that order; junction bases with no gene match: 8. This CDR3 has 16 amino acids. Germline V gene lookup returns CDR1 GTSNPN and CDR2 SVGIG (reference sequence). CDR3 residues: CAWSVRSTGLGNTIYF. The CDR3 DNA reads TGTGCCTGGAGTGTACGGTCGACAGGGCTTGGAAACACCATATATTTT.

The genes are TRBV6-5 and TRBJ2-1; weak D call: TRBD1 (5 bases). This CDR3 comprises 11 residues. Germline V CDR1 and CDR2: MNHEY, SVGAGI. Trimming took off 10 bases at V and 8 bases at J, with 12 bases between the two ends. The CDR3 DNA reads TGTGCCACCCAGGGAACATATGAGCAGTTCTTC. This codes for CATQGTYEQFF.

The chain joins TRBV5-1 to TRBJ2-3; TRBD1 matches at 9 bases. Unmatched junction bases numbered 14, after V lost 1 base and J lost 2 bases. Germline assignment: CDR1 SGHRS and CDR2 YFSETQ. CDR3 size: 19 residues. This CDR3 is CASSLLGTGMGGPTDTQYF. The DNA for the CDR3 is TGCGCCAGCAGCTTGCTCGGGACAGGGATGGGGGGACCCACAGATACGCAGTATTTT.

The chain carries TRBV5-1 and TRBJ2-1, with TRBD2 identical over 7 bases. J lost 4 bases, V lost 4 bases, and 5 bases had no gene match. This CDR3 has 14 residues. In germline, CDR1 is SGHRS, CDR2 YFSETQ. The CDR3 DNA is TGCGCCAGCAGCGGATCGCGGGGGTACAATGAGCAGTTCTTC. Its translation: CASSGSRGYNEQFF.

This clone is a singleton in its sample. CDR3: CASSQANRVGKLFF. In DNA form, the CDR3 reads TGCGCCAGCAGCCAAGCTAACAGGGTGGGAAAACTGTTTTTT. V usage is TRBV4-1 and J usage is TRBJ1-4; D perhaps matches TRBD1 (6 bases). In germline, CDR1 is MGHRA, CDR2 YSYEKL. The CDR3 sequence is 14 residues long. The ends were cut back, 1 base at V and 10 bases at J, with 13 bases in the middle.

V is TRBV3-1 (or the pseudogene TRBV3-2) and J is TRBJ1-4; D may be TRBD1 (6 bases). The ends were cut back, 2 bases at V and 7 bases at J, with 17 bases in the middle. Germline assignment: CDR1 LGHDT and CDR2 YNNKEL (reference sequence). This CDR3 spans 16 amino acids. The CDR3 spells CASSQRTGTRTEKLFF. The CDR3 DNA follows: TGTGCCAGCAGCCAACGCACCGGGACAAGGACTGAAAAACTGTTTTTT.

This clone was seen a few times. This sequence joins TRBV12-5 and TRBJ1-1; TRBD1 matches 7 bases. The CDR3 contains 15 residues. Looked up from germline, CDR1 is LGHNT and CDR2 is FRNRAP. Trimming removed 0 bases from V and 7 bases from J; junction bases left unmatched: 8. The CDR3: CASGLVLVGQDEAFF. Here the CDR3 DNA reads TGTGCTAGTGGTTTGGTACTGGTCGGACAGGATGAAGCTTTCTTT.

This sequence joins TRBV6-6 and TRBJ1-6; 8 nucleotides agree with TRBD1. Germline V gene sequence: CDR1 MNHNY, CDR2 SVGAGI (reference sequence). V shed 5 bases and J 6 bases; nucleotides not matched to a gene: 18. The CDR3 consists of 19 residues. CDR3 in DNA: TGTGCCAGCAGTCCACTTTACTTAGCTCGGACAGGGCCTAATTCACCCCTCCACTTT. Its protein product is CASSPLYLARTGPNSPLHF.

The rearrangement links TRBV5-1 to TRBJ1-4; maybe TRBD1 (5 bases). This CDR3 is built from 15 residues. Germline V CDR1 and CDR2: SGHRS, YFSETQ. Trimming shortened V by 4 bases and J by 0 bases, and 10 bases separated the two germline ends. The CDR3 sequence is CASSPGGSTNEKLFF. DNA of the CDR3: TGCGCCAGCAGCCCCGGGGGGTCAACTAATGAAAAACTGTTTTTT.

J is TRBJ1-4 and V is TRBV6-5; D ambiguous. Trimming took off 5 bases at V and 4 bases at J, with 11 bases between the two ends. This CDR3 contains 14 residues. Germline values: CDR1 MNHEY, CDR2 SVGAGI. CDR3 residues: CASSPWANNEKLFF. As DNA, the CDR3 is TGTGCCAGCAGTCCGTGGGCGAATAATGAAAAACTGTTTTTT.

V and J are TRBV28 and TRBJ1-1, with D possibly TRBD1 on 5 matching bases. In germline, CDR1 is MDHEN, CDR2 SYDVKM. The germline V and J ends were trimmed by 10 bases and 6 bases, with 15 bases remaining between them. The CDR3 sequence is 12 residues long. Here the CDR3 reads CATGGGTAEAFF. The CDR3 DNA reads TGTGCCACGGGCGGTGGGACTGCTGAAGCTTTCTTT.

The rearrangement uses TRBV7-8 and TRBJ2-3, with 13 bases lining up with TRBD2. The V gene's germline CDR1 is SGHVS and CDR2 FQNEAQ. There are 18 residues in the CDR3. V lost 2 bases, J lost 0 bases, and 5 bases stayed unmatched. CDR3 DNA: TGTGCCAGCAGCTTATGGGGACTAGCGGGGACTAGCACAGATACGCAGTATTTT. Encoded protein: CASSLWGLAGTSTDTQYF.

This clone was seen more than once but under ten times. This chain links TRBV20-1 with TRBJ1-6; D possibly corresponds to TRBD1 (6 bases). Germline lookup yields CDR1 DFQATT and CDR2 SNEGSKA (reference sequence). The V end lost 3 bases, the J end lost 5 bases, and 11 bases lay between the germline ends. The CDR3 spans 14 residues. In DNA, the CDR3 is TGCAGTGCTAGTCCCGGGACAAATAATTCACCCCTCCACTTT. It translates to CSASPGTNNSPLHF.

The rearrangement uses TRBV5-4 and TRBJ1-4; 7 nucleotides match TRBD1. Germline V gene lookup returns CDR1 SGHNT and CDR2 YYREEE (reference sequence). CDR3 length: 17 amino acids. Trimming at V came to 3 bases and at J to 0 bases, leaving 8 bases not matched to a gene. CDR3 protein: CASSSRQGPATNEKLFF. In DNA, the CDR3 is TGTGCCAGCAGCTCAAGACAGGGACCTGCAACTAATGAAAAACTGTTTTTT.

This rearrangement joins TRBV18 to TRBJ1-3; D is undetermined. Trimming took 6 bases from V and 0 from J, leaving 6 bases between them. Germline V gene lookup returns CDR1 KGHSH and CDR2 LQKENI. This CDR3 has 13 residues. The CDR3 DNA reads as TGTGCCAGCTCCCTCAGCTCTGGAAACACCATATATTTT. It is translated as CASSLSSGNTIYF.

The V gene is TRBV7-2, the J gene TRBJ1-1; TRBD1 might be the D (5 bases). The CDR3 consists of 12 residues. CDR1 is SGHTA and CDR2 is FQGNSA in the germline V gene. Trimming shortened V by 1 base and J by 8 bases, and 8 bases separated the two germline ends. This CDR3 reads CASSLDRPEAFF. CDR3 in DNA: TGTGCCAGCAGCTTAGACAGGCCGGAAGCTTTCTTT.

The chain has TRBV28 and TRBJ1-2, with 9 bases aligning to TRBD1. Germline V gene data show CDR1 as MDHEN and CDR2 as SYDVKM. The ends lost 6 bases at V and 6 bases at J; junction bases unmatched: 5. CDR3 length equals 13 residues. In DNA, the CDR3 is TGTGCCAGCAGAACACAGGGGGCGGATGGCTACACCTTC. Residues: CASRTQGADGYTF.